This is a list of T cell receptor beta chains from one sample in a study of regulatory T cells. Using immunoSEQ multiplex PCR, the repertoire was profiled, and TCRdb retains in-frame clones only, with some absent. The table records about 6,000 clones, roughly 80% of them present only once. The sequencing input was CD8+ T cells sorted from blood. Every receptor here comes from a child under 18 with CD3G deficiency. CDR3s include the opening cysteine and the closing phenylalanine or tryptophan. The order of the fields is D gene, clone size, J gene, V gene, CDR3 DNA, CDR3 protein. A D gene is named only where the DNA matches it firmly. Only part of the rows carry a size: once, few, many, or a class if the clone is expanded.

>-|-|TRBJ1-1|TRBV28
TGTGCCAGCAGTTCTCCGCCTGGAGGGCACCACACTGAAGCTTTCTTT
CASSSPPGGHHTEAFF
>-|-|TRBJ2-7|TRBV28
TGTGCCAGCAGTTCTCGGTACGAGCAGTACTTC
CASSSRYEQYF
>-|-|TRBJ2-1|TRBV27
TGTGCCAGCAGTTTATATGGGGGGGCTGGTGAGCAGTTCTTC
CASSLYGGAGEQFF
>-|-|TRBJ2-1|TRBV7-2
TGTGCCAGCAGCTCCTGGCCCGGGTATGAGCAGTTCTTC
CASSSWPGYEQFF
>-|-|TRBJ1-1|TRBV7-9
TGTGCCAGCAGTTACATGAACACTGAAGCTTTCTTT
CASSYMNTEAFF
>TRBD2|-|TRBJ2-3|TRBV28
TGTGCCAGCAGCCTCCTAGCGGGAGATACGCAGTATTTT
CASSLLAGDTQYF
>TRBD2|few|TRBJ2-3|TRBV30
TGTGCCTGGAGTGTTGGTCTGGGGGGGAGCGCAGATACGCAGTATTTT
CAWSVGLGGSADTQYF
>TRBD1|few|TRBJ2-7|TRBV7-8
TGTGCCAGCAGCCTAGGACAGGGGGCCAACGAGCAGTACTTC
CASSLGQGANEQYF
>TRBD2|-|TRBJ2-1|TRBV7-6
TGTGCCAGCAGCTTAGGACGGGGGGATGAGCAGTTCTTC
CASSLGRGDEQFF
>-|once|TRBJ2-1|TRBV6-6
TGTGCCAGCGGGAGCGCCGATGAGCAGTTCTTC
CASGSADEQFF
>-|once|TRBJ2-6|TRBV6-6
TGTGCCAGCAGTTACTCAGGGAAGGCTGGGGCCAACGTCCTGACTTTC
CASSYSGKAGANVLTF
>-|-|TRBJ1-1|TRBV4-1
TGCGCCAGCAGCCAAGATCCCGGAAATGAAGCTTTCTTT
CASSQDPGNEAFF
>-|once|TRBJ1-1|TRBV7-8
TGTGCCAGCAGCTTAGCTGGGCAGGGAAGTCCTGAAGCTTTCTTT
CASSLAGQGSPEAFF
>-|-|TRBJ2-3|TRBV6-1
TGTGCCAGCAGTGAATCATCAGGGCAGTATTTT
CASSESSGQYF
>TRBD2|-|TRBJ2-3|TRBV19
TGTGCCAGTAGCAATAGCGGGAGAATGACAGATACGCAGTATTTT
CASSNSGRMTDTQYF
>TRBD2|-|TRBJ2-1|TRBV7-9
TGTGCCAGCAGCTTTAGCGGGAGGGCCACGTCCGATGAGCAGTTCTTC
CASSFSGRATSDEQFF
>-|-|TRBJ2-7|TRBV21-1
TGCGCCAGCAGTGCGGGTTCCGAGCAGTACTTC
CASSAGSEQYF
>-|-|TRBJ1-1|TRBV5-1
TGCGCCAGCAGATCGGGGGAGGGTGGGTCTGAAGCTTTCTTT
CASRSGEGGSEAFF
>-|-|TRBJ2-7|TRBV28
TGTGCCAGCCAGTTGACGGGCCACTACGAGCAGTACTTC
CASQLTGHYEQYF
>TRBD1|-|TRBJ1-5|TRBV28
TGTGCCAGCAGTTCGACAGGGGGACAGCCCCAGCATTTT
CASSSTGGQPQHF
>TRBD2|few|TRBJ2-1|TRBV5-1
TGCGCCAGCAGCATTGGGACTAGCGGGAGAAATGAGCAGTTCTTC
CASSIGTSGRNEQFF
>-|-|TRBJ2-7|TRBV4-1
TGCGCCAGCAGCCAAGATAGCAGCTTGGCCTACGAGCAGTACTTC
CASSQDSSLAYEQYF
>TRBD1|-|TRBJ2-7|TRBV7-9
TGTGCCAGCAGCTCCGACCGGGACAGGGGGCGAGAGCAGTACTTC
CASSSDRDRGREQYF
>TRBD1|-|TRBJ2-5|TRBV7-6
TGTGCCAGCAGCCCCGGAGGACAGGGGATCCAAGAGACCCAGTACTTC
CASSPGGQGIQETQYF
>TRBD1|few|TRBJ1-1|TRBV19
TGTGCCAGTAGCCCCACCCGGCAGGGGGCAGCTGAAGCTTTCTTT
CASSPTRQGAAEAFF
>-|once|TRBJ1-1|TRBV11-2
TGTGCCAGCAGTCGAGAGATGAACACTGAAGCTTTCTTT
CASSREMNTEAFF
>-|few|TRBJ2-7|TRBV6-6
TGTGCCATCAGTGAGATGGGGGCAGGCGACGAGCAGTACTTC
CAISEMGAGDEQYF
>TRBD1|-|TRBJ2-5|TRBV7-8
TGTGCCAGCAGCTTAGCTCCGGGACAGGGACACGAGACCCAGTACTTC
CASSLAPGQGHETQYF
>TRBD2|-|TRBJ2-3|TRBV23-1
TGCGCCAGCAGTACTTCCCGATTGCGGGAGGATATGGATACGCAGTATTTT
CASSTSRLREDMDTQYF
>TRBD1|once|TRBJ2-7|TRBV28
TGTGCCACCGCATCCCGATCTCGGACAGGAACCTACGAGCAGTACTTC
CATASRSRTGTYEQYF
>-|-|TRBJ1-1|TRBV6-1
TGTGCCAGTCGGCGGGGGTATGAAGCTTTCTTT
CASRRGYEAFF
>TRBD2|-|TRBJ2-7|TRBV7-8
TGTGCCAGCAGCTTTGACGGGCGGGGGGCCGAGCAGTACTTC
CASSFDGRGAEQYF
>TRBD1|-|TRBJ1-1|TRBV28
TGTGCCAGCAGGCCGGACAGGTTGAACACTGAAGCTTTCTTT
CASRPDRLNTEAFF
>-|-|TRBJ2-2|TRBV30
TGTGCCTGGGAGGGGCCCCAGGGCCAGAACACCGGGGAGCTGTTTTTT
CAWEGPQGQNTGELFF
>-|once|TRBJ2-7|TRBV28
TGTGCCAGCAGTTTGGGCAGGATGGACGAGCAGTACTTC
CASSLGRMDEQYF
>-|-|TRBJ2-7|TRBV28
TGTGCCAGCAGGAAAACCCCGGCGGGCAACGAGCAGTACTTC
CASRKTPAGNEQYF
>-|-|TRBJ1-1|TRBV6-6
TGTGCCAGCAGTCAACAGGGATGGGGCACTGAAGCTTTCTTT
CASSQQGWGTEAFF
>-|-|TRBJ2-7|TRBV11-2
TGTGCCAGCAGCCCATTTGGTTGGATCGGGAGAACCTACGAGCAGTACTTC
CASSPFGWIGRTYEQYF
>-|-|TRBJ2-7|TRBV5-6
TGTGCCAGCAGCTTGGGGCAGACCCAAAGCGTACACTCCTACGAGCAGTACTTC
CASSLGQTQSVHSYEQYF
>TRBD1|-|TRBJ2-7|TRBV7-8
TGTGCCAGCAGCTTAGGACAGGGGGCGAACGAGCAGTACTTC
CASSLGQGANEQYF
>TRBD1|-|TRBJ1-4|TRBV19
TGTGCCAGTAGTACCCACAGGGGCAATGAAAAACTGTTTTTT
CASSTHRGNEKLFF
>TRBD1|-|TRBJ1-1|TRBV28
TGTGCCAGCAGTTTATTGGGACAGGGGGAGAACACTGAAGCTTTCTTT
CASSLLGQGENTEAFF
>TRBD2|-|TRBJ2-7|TRBV6-1
TGTGCCAGCGGGGTAGCGGGGTCCTACGAGCAGTACTTC
CASGVAGSYEQYF
>TRBD2|-|TRBJ2-1|TRBV10-2
TGCGCCAGCAGGGATAGCGGGAGCTCCTACAATGAGCAGTTCTTC
CASRDSGSSYNEQFF
>TRBD2|-|TRBJ2-1|TRBV28
TGTGCCAGCAGATCACTAGCGGTGAGCCTTAGTGAGCAGTTCTTC
CASRSLAVSLSEQFF
>-|-|TRBJ1-1|TRBV6-6
TGTGCCAGCAGTAAGGACGATTACACTGAAGCTTTCTTT
CASSKDDYTEAFF
>-|-|TRBJ2-1|TRBV28
TGTGCCAGCAGTTTTGGAAGGGGCAATGAGCAGTTCTTC
CASSFGRGNEQFF
>-|-|TRBJ1-2|TRBV5-1
TGCGCCAGCCGTGCACAGGTTGGTGGCTATGGCTACACCTTC
CASRAQVGGYGYTF
>-|-|TRBJ2-7|TRBV5-1
TGCGCCAGCAGCTTTATGTGGGGGTCCTACGAGCAGTACTTC
CASSFMWGSYEQYF
>-|-|TRBJ2-3|TRBV7-9
TGTGCCAGCAGCTTAGGCCGCGGGGATACGCAGTATTTT
CASSLGRGDTQYF
>TRBD2|-|TRBJ2-2|TRBV5-1
TGCGCCAGCAGCACGGGACTAGCAGATACCGGGGAGCTGTTTTTT
CASSTGLADTGELFF
>TRBD2|-|TRBJ2-1|TRBV7-9
TGTGCCAGCAGTCTTAGCGGGAGGGCCGGCAATGAGCAGTTCTTC
CASSLSGRAGNEQFF
>TRBD1|-|TRBJ2-7|TRBV6-1
TGTGCCAGCAGTGATCTCCCCGGGACAGGGTCTGTCGAGCAGTACTTC
CASSDLPGTGSVEQYF
>TRBD1|-|TRBJ1-2|TRBV7-9
TGTGCCAGCAGCTTTGCCGGGACAGGGAGGAATGGCTACACCTTC
CASSFAGTGRNGYTF
>TRBD1|-|TRBJ1-2|TRBV27
TGTGCCAGCAGTCCCCGCGGACAGGGCGGATATGGCTACACCTTC
CASSPRGQGGYGYTF
>-|-|TRBJ2-3|TRBV5-6
TGTGCCAGCAGCGGCACAGAGCTGAGTACAGATACGCAGTATTTT
CASSGTELSTDTQYF
>TRBD1|once|TRBJ2-5|TRBV28
TGTGCCAGCAGTTCCCCTAAAGACAGGGTATACCAAGAGACCCAGTACTTC
CASSSPKDRVYQETQYF
>-|-|TRBJ2-2|TRBV27
TGTGCCAGCAGTTTAACGAACACCGGGGAGCTGTTTTTT
CASSLTNTGELFF